This TCR beta chain was recovered during a study of regulatory T cells in long-lasting Graves disease. Study information: Over 5 years on antithyroid drugs plus positive TSH receptor antibodies marked Graves' disease as persistent. Study results and limitations: Favored usage of TRBV28, TRBJ1-2 and TRBJ2-5 was recorded in persistent disease. Newly diagnosed Graves' patients exceeded persistent ones in TCR diversity.

Library construction for TCR beta used iRepertoire HTBI primers and Arm-PCR of CDR3 regions. TCRdb recomputed calls from the multiplex PCR reads with MiXCR, one row per CDR3 protein. The data contain a few hundred thousand distinct CDR3 sequences, around 20% of them singletons. The time point here: persistent/refractory GD, antithyroid drugs over 5 years with positive TRAb. Following extraction of RNA from PBMCs, that RNA was used to make the TCR library. This CDR3 is built from 16 residues. Germline CDR1 reads KGHSH; CDR2 reads LQKENI. Points on this clonotype: Its antigen is currently unknown. A much larger clone sits a single nucleotide away, making a read error possible.

The chain uses TRBV18 and TRBJ2-5; 9 bases map to TRBD1. The sample here was peripheral blood mononuclear cells (PBMCs), taken when the disease was refractory, from a patient treated with antithyroid drugs. This sequence was found in a female donor with Graves disease. CDR3 protein: CASSPPVGQGQEAQYF. DNA of the CDR3: TGTGCCAGCTCACCACCGGTGGGACAGGGACAAGAGGCCCAGTACTTC.